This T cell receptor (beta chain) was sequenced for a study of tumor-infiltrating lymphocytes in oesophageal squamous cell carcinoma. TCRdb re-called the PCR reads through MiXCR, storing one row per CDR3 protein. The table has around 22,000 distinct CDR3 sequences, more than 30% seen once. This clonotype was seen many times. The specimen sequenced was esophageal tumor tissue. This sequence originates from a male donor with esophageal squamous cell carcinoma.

The CDR3: CASSLNRYTEAFF. CDR3 DNA: TGTGCCAGCAGCTTAAACCGTTACACTGAAGCTTTCTTT. The chain combines TRBV7-3 with TRBJ1-1; D gene ambiguous. The germline V gene encodes CDR1 SGHTA and CDR2 FQGTGA. V lost 1 base and J lost 3, with 6 bases in between. The CDR3 is 13 residues long.